The rows below give T cell receptor beta chains drawn from one sample of a study of blood T cell repertoires in COVID-19. Clones were read by immunoSEQ multiplex PCR, and TCRdb kept only the in-frame ones, dropping some. The table lists 90,000 to 150,000 clones, roughly four fifths of them singletons. Sequencing was performed on peripheral blood. The receptors shown here come from a human donor in a cohort sampled during active COVID-19. Each CDR3 is given with its conserved first and last residue. Fields, in order: clone size, V gene, J gene, D gene, CDR3 protein, CDR3 DNA. The D gene is left open where the match is weak. Clone sizes are given selectively: once, few, many, or a class where the clone is expanded.

clone_size: few; v_call: TRBV11-3; j_call: TRBJ1-1; d_call: NA; cdr3_aa: CASSLGQDLMGSSNTEAFF; cdr3_nt: TGTGCCAGCAGCTTAGGCCAGGACCTGATGGGGAGCTCGAACACTGAAGCTTTCTTT
clone_size: NA; v_call: TRBV18; j_call: TRBJ1-6; d_call: NA; cdr3_aa: CASSPSGDNSPLHF; cdr3_nt: TGTGCCAGCTCACCTTCAGGGGACAATTCACCCCTCCACTTT
clone_size: once; v_call: TRBV5-4; j_call: TRBJ2-5; d_call: TRBD1; cdr3_aa: CASSSGTGPQETQYF; cdr3_nt: TGTGCCAGCAGTTCCGGGACAGGACCACAAGAGACCCAGTACTTC
clone_size: once; v_call: TRBV6-5; j_call: TRBJ2-2; d_call: TRBD1; cdr3_aa: CASKLGQANTGELFF; cdr3_nt: TGTGCCAGCAAATTAGGACAGGCGAACACCGGGGAGCTGTTTTTT
clone_size: NA; v_call: TRBV10-1; j_call: TRBJ2-7; d_call: TRBD2; cdr3_aa: CASSECRIYGRGSHEQYF; cdr3_nt: TGCGCCAGCAGTGAGTGCCGGATTTACGGGAGGGGAAGCCACGAGCAGTACTTC
clone_size: NA; v_call: TRBV5-1; j_call: TRBJ2-5; d_call: NA; cdr3_aa: CASSSRDWQETQYF; cdr3_nt: TGCGCCAGCAGCTCCCGGGACTGGCAAGAGACCCAGTACTTC
clone_size: NA; v_call: TRBV4-3; j_call: TRBJ1-2; d_call: NA; cdr3_aa: CASSQVQGHGYTF; cdr3_nt: TGCGCCAGCAGCCAAGTACAGGGACATGGCTACACCTTC
clone_size: few; v_call: TRBV5-4; j_call: TRBJ2-3; d_call: TRBD2; cdr3_aa: CATIGTSGGTQYF; cdr3_nt: TGTGCCACCATAGGGACTAGCGGGGGTACGCAGTATTTT
clone_size: NA; v_call: TRBV4-3; j_call: TRBJ2-7; d_call: TRBD1; cdr3_aa: CASSQGPGQGMYEQYF; cdr3_nt: TGCGCCAGCAGCCAAGGGCCGGGACAGGGTATGTACGAGCAGTACTTC
clone_size: few; v_call: TRBV6-5; j_call: TRBJ2-3; d_call: NA; cdr3_aa: CASSPRTRADTQYF; cdr3_nt: TGTGCCAGCAGTCCGCGAACCCGCGCTGATACGCAGTATTTT
clone_size: NA; v_call: TRBV7-2; j_call: TRBJ1-1; d_call: NA; cdr3_aa: CASSSQRGGYTEAFF; cdr3_nt: TGTGCCAGCAGCTCCCAAAGGGGGGGCTATACTGAAGCTTTCTTT